This T cell receptor (beta chain) originates from a study of T cell responses to AZD1222 COVID-19 vaccine. Study-wide context: Second-dose recipients at about 4 or about 12 weeks were treated as one pooled group. Overall study results and limits: Samples come after the peak T cell response, not at day 14. At baseline, just 5 or 6 AZD1222 recipients tested seropositive. Clonal diversity may have been underestimated, and the donors were mostly white British, with more females than males.

TCRdb keeps only in-frame clones here, not all; method: immunoSEQ multiplex PCR. The sample carries about 150,000 clones, 80% to 95% recorded once. The CDR3 runs to 14 residues. Per germline, CDR1 SGHTA and CDR2 FQGNSA. V lost 5 bases and J lost 5, with 16 bases in between. With respect to this clone: Its antigen is not identified.

The source was peripheral blood, collected on day 0 of AZD1222 vaccination. The V and J genes are TRBV7-2 and TRBJ2-7; D gene unclear. This TCR came from an adult in good health. DNA for the CDR3: TGTGCCAGCAGCCGGGCTGAGGCTCGGGACGAGCAGTACTTC. Encoded protein: CASSRAEARDEQYF.